This note documents a single T cell receptor beta chain sequence. What this receptor recognizes is not known. No quality values exist for individual bases; no much larger clone is one base distant. In the prospective study, participants were roughly 18 to 90 years old, resided in 25 or so geographic areas of the United States, and were enrolled through a virtual design. To assign participants to cohorts, the prospective study relied on clinical history that participants themselves reported in a screening survey and a study questionnaire. In the prospective study, mobile phlebotomists collected whole blood, serum and a nasopharyngeal or oropharyngeal swab from each participant. Participants in the prospective study had the option to provide additional blood draws and questionnaires over a roughly two-month period. Before DNA extraction, blood samples from the prospective study were shipped at room temperature or frozen.

The CDR3 goes from the cysteine to the phenylalanine over 15 residues. Here the CDR3 DNA is all that survives: 45 bases in frame from base 1. Via the germline V gene (reference sequence), CDR1 is MNHEY and CDR2 SMNVEV. At the junction V is shortened by 6 bases and J by 1 base, with 13 bases in between. This entry is derived from a study of blood T cell repertoires in COVID-19 (dated by TCRdb to about 2020). With respect to the entire study: Samples covering the acute and convalescent phases of COVID-19 were provided by collaborators in the United States, Italy and Spain. The material from the prospective study consisted of cDNA or gDNA derived from T cells, B-cell-depleted T cells, or PBMCs. Subjects who had been exposed to COVID-19, were actively infected with it, or had recovered from it provided the deeply sampled blood TCRbeta repertoires that made up the dataset. The repertoires were released in a freely available public database intended as a resource for research on the immune response to SARS-CoV-2. The samples were drawn from the first 160 participants of the ongoing ImmuneRACE study and from some 1,300 subjects provided by 6 global collaborators. Nearly every sample came with metadata listing a de-identified subject ID, COVID-19 status, age in years and sex. Where HLA class I and class II types were available, the types were taken from metadata supplied by the sample provider, not from assay-based typing. General study outcomes and caveats: How much clinical and demographic metadata was included differed by source and by participant, and the metadata was provided uncurated.

TCRbeta CDR3 regions were amplified from genomic DNA using the immunoSEQ Assay, a bias-controlled multiplex PCR. On the study's bioinformatics: The number of nucleated cells in each sample was estimated from the amplification of reference gene primers within the assay. Sequence reads were collapsed and filtered to measure the absolute abundance of every unique TCRbeta CDR3 rearrangement. For each sample, productive Simpson clonality was calculated as the square root of Simpson's diversity index over productive rearrangements. The source is immuneACCESS, and TCRdb retained only in-frame sequences with V and J called. Part of the clones is not carried over; for the studies checked, unresolved V genes explain less than half of this, and the remainder is unexplained. The V and J calls and clone size were taken over from that table, and D and trimming were inferred from the DNA. The sample data list fewer than 350,000 clones, and around 91% of these were observed just once. Of the sample, 1.7% is held by the ten largest clones.

Recombination connected TRBV27 to TRBJ2-1; the D region possibly corresponds to TRBD2 (5 bases align). This receptor was identified in a woman younger than 30 with acute COVID-19. The sequencing sample was made of PBMCs or T cells enriched from blood (not recorded which). This receptor carries the CDR3 CASSPLALSYNEQFF. The nucleotides read TGTGCCAGCAGCCCGTTAGCGCTATCCTACAATGAGCAGTTCTTC.